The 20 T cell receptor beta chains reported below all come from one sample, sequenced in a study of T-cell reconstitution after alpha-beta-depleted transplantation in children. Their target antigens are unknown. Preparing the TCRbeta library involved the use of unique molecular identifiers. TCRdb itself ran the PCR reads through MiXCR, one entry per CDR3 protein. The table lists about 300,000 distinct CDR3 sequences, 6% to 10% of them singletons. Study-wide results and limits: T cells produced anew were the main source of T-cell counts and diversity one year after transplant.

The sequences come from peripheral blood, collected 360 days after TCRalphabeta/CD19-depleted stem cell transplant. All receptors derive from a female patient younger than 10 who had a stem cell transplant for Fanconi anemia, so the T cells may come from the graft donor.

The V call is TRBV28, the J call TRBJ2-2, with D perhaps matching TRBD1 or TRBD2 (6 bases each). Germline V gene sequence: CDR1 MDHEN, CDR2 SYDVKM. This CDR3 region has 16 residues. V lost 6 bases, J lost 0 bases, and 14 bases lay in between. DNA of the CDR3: TGTGCCAGCAGCTCCCCGGGGGCCCCGAACACCGGGGAGCTGTTTTTT. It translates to CASSSPGAPNTGELFF.

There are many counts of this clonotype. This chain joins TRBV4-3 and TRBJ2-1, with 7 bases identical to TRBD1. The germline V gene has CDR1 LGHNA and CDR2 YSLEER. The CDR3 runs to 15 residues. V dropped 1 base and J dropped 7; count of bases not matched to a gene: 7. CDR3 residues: CASSQGAGGRNEQFF. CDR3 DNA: TGCGCCAGCAGCCAAGGGGCAGGGGGAAGGAATGAGCAGTTCTTC.

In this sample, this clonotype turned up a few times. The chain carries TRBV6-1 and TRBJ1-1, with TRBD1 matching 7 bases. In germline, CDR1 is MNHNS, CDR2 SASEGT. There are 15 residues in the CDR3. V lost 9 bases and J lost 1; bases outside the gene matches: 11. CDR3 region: CASSAYGTANTEAFF. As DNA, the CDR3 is TGTGCCAGTTCTGCTTACGGGACAGCGAACACTGAAGCTTTCTTT.

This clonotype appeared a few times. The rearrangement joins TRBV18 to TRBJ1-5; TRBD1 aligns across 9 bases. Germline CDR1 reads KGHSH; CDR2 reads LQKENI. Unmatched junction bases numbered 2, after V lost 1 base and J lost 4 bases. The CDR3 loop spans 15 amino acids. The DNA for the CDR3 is TGTGCCAGCTCACCACGGGACAGGGTAAATCAGCCCCAGCATTTT. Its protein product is CASSPRDRVNQPQHF.

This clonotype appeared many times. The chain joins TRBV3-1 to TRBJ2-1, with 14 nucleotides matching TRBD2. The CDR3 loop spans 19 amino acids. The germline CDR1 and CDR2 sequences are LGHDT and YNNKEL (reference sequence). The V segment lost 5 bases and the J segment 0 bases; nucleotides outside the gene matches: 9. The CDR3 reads CASSKTGLAGASSYNEQFF. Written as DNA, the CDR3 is TGTGCCAGCAGCAAGACGGGACTAGCGGGGGCCAGCTCCTACAATGAGCAGTTCTTC.

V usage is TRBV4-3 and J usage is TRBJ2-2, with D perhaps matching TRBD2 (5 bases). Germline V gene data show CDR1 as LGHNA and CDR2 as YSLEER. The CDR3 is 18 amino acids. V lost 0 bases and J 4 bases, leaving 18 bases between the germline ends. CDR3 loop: CASSQDLGLERSTGELFF. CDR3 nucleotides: TGCGCCAGCAGCCAAGATTTGGGCCTCGAGCGGAGCACCGGGGAGCTGTTTTTT.

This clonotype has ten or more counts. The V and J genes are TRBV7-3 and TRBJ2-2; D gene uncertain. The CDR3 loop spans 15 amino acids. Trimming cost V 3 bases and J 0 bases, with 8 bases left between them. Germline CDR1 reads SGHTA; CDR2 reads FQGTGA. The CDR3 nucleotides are TGTGCCAGCAGCTTGTACGGGTCGAACACCGGGGAGCTGTTTTTT. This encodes CASSLYGSNTGELFF. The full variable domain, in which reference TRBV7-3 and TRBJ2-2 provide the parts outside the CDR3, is GAGVSQTPSNKVTEKGKYVELRCDPISGHTALYWYRQSLGQGPEFLIYFQGTGAADDSGLPNDRFFAVRPEGSVSTLKIQRTERGDSAVYLCASSLYGSNTGELFFGEGSRLTVL.

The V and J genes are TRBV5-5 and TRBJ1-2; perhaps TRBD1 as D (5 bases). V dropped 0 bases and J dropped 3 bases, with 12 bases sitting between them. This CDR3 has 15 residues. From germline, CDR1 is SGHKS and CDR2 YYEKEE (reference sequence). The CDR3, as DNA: TGTGCCAGCAGCTTGGTAATTAGAGGGGACTATGGCTACACCTTC. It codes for CASSLVIRGDYGYTF.

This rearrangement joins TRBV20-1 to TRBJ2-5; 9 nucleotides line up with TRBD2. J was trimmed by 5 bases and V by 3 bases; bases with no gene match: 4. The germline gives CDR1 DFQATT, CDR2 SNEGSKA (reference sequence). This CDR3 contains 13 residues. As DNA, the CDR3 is TGCAGTGCTAGGCTAGCGGGGACTGAGACCCAGTACTTC. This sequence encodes CSARLAGTETQYF.

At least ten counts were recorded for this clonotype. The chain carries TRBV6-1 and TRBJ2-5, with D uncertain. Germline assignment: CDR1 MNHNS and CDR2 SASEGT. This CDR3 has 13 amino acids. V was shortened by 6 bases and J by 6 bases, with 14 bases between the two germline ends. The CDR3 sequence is CASSRTSFQTQYF. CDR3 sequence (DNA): TGTGCCAGCAGCCGGACGTCATTCCAGACCCAGTACTTC.

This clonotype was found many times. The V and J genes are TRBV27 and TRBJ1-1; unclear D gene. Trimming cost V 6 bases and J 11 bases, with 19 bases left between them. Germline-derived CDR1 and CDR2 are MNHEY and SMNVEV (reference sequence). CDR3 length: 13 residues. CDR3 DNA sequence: TGTGCCAGCAGCCAATCCCTAGGTTTAGGGGCTTTCTTT. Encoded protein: CASSQSLGLGAFF.

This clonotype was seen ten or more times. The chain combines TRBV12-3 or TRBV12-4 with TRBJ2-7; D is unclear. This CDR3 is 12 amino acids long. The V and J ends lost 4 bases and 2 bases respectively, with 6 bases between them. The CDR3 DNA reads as TGTGCCAGCAGTTCTCGGGCCTACGAGCAGTACTTC. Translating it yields CASSSRAYEQYF.

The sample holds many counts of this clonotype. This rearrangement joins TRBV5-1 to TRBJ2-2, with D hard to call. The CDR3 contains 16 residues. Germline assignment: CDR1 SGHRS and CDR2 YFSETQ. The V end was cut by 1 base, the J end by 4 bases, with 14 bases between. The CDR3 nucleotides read TGCGCCAGCAGCTTGATTGAAGGTGTTCGCACCGGGGAGCTGTTTTTT. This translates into CASSLIEGVRTGELFF. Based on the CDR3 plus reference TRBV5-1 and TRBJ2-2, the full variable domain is KAGVTQTPRYLIKTRGQQVTLSCSPISGHRSVSWYQQTPGQGLQFLFEYFSETQRNKGNFPGRFSGRQFSNSRSEMNVSTLELGDSALYLCASSLIEGVRTGELFFGEGSRLTVL.

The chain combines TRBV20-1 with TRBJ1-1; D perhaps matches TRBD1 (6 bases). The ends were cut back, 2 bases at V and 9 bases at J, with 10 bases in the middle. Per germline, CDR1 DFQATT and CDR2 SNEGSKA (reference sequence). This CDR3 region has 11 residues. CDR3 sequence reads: CSARRGAQAFF. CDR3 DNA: TGCAGTGCTAGAAGGGGGGCGCAAGCTTTCTTT.

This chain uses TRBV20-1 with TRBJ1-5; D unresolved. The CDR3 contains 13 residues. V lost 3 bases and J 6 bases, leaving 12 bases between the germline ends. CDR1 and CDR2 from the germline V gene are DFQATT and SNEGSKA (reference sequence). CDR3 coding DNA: TGCAGTGCTAGTGCTGGAACGAGTCAGCCCCAGCATTTT. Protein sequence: CSASAGTSQPQHF.

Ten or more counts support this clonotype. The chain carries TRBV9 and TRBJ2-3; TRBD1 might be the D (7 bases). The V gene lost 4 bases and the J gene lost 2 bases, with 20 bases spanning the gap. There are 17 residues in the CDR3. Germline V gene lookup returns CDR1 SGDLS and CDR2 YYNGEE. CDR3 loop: CASSPPRGTENTDTQYF. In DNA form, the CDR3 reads TGTGCCAGCAGCCCCCCCCGGGGGACAGAAAACACAGATACGCAGTATTTT.

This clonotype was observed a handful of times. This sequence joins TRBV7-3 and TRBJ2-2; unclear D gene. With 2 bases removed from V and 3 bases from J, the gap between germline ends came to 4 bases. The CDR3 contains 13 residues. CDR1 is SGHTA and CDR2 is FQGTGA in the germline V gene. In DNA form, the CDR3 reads TGTGCCAGCAGCTTAGTTTACACCGGGGAGCTGTTTTTT. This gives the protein CASSLVYTGELFF.

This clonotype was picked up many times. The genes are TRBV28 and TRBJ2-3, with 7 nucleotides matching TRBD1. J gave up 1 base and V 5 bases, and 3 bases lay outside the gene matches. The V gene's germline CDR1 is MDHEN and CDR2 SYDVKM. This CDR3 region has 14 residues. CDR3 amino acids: CASSDREGTDTQYF. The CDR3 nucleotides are TGTGCCAGCAGTGACAGGGAAGGCACAGATACGCAGTATTTT.

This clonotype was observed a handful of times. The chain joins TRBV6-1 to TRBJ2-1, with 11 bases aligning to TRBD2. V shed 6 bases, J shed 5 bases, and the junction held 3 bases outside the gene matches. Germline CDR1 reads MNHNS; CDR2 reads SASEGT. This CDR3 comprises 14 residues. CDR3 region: CASRLLAGDNEQFF. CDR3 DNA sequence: TGTGCCAGCAGACTACTAGCGGGGGACAATGAGCAGTTCTTC.

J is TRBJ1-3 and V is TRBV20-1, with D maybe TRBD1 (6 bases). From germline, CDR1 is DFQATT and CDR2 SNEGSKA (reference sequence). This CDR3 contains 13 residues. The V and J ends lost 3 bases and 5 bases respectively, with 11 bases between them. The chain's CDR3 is CSARKGGRNTIYF. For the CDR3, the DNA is TGCAGTGCTAGGAAGGGGGGCAGAAACACCATATATTTT.